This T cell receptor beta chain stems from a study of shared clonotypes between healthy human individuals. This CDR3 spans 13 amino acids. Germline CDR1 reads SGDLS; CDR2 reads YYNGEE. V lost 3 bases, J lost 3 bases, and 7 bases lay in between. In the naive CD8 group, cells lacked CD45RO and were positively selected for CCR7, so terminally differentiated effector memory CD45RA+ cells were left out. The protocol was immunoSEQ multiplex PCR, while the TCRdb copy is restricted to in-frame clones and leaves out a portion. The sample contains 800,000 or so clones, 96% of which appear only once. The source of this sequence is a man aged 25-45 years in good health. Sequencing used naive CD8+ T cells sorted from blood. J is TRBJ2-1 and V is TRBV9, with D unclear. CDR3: CASSARDYNEQFF. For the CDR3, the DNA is TGTGCCAGCAGCGCCCGAGACTACAATGAGCAGTTCTTC.